This T cell receptor (beta chain) was captured by sequencing in a study of blood T cells in healthy people across ages. The CDR3 is 12 residues long. Looked up from germline, CDR1 is SEHNR and CDR2 is FQNEAQ (reference sequence). Trimming pared 1 base from V and 6 bases from J, leaving 6 bases between. Study-level points and caveats: A strong correlation between TCR beta diversity and naive T cell percentage was seen. Among T cells, TCR beta diversity per million cells dropped roughly linearly as age rose. Using unsorted PBMCs precluded a conclusive naive versus antigen-experienced comparison.

For this clonotype: The antigen is not known.

Together with a sample-barcoded 5' primer, a J-beta primer mix was included in a second PCR lasting about 7 to 11 cycles. TCRdb processed the 5' RACE reads anew with MiXCR; each CDR3 protein has one entry. The sample has roughly 1.5 million distinct CDR3 sequences, approximately 39% seen once; the top ten hold over 3.5%. The sample providers were healthy Caucasian people from Russia, aged about 6 to 100. This sequence joins TRBV7-9 and TRBJ2-5, with D unresolved. Source material: blood. This clonotype was obtained from a young woman in good health. The CDR3 sequence is CASSLGVKTQYF. In DNA form, the CDR3 reads TGTGCCAGCAGCTTAGGGGTAAAGACCCAGTACTTC. Full variable domain (outside the CDR3, taken from reference TRBV7-9 and TRBJ2-5): DTGVSQNPRHKITKRGQNVTFRCDPISEHNRLYWYRQTLGQGPEFLTYFQNEAQLEKSRLLSDRFSAERPKGSFSTLEIQRTEQGDSAMYLCASSLGVKTQYFGPGTRLLVL.